This is a list of T cell receptor beta chains from one sample in a study of blood T cell repertoires in COVID-19. The protocol was immunoSEQ multiplex PCR, while the TCRdb copy is restricted to in-frame clones and leaves out a portion. The data hold more than 85,000 clones, with about 89% observed a single time. Specimen: peripheral blood. These TCRs come from a woman aged 70 to 79 with acute or convalescent COVID-19. Each CDR3 is given with its conserved first and last residue. The D gene is left open where the match is weak. Some rows mark clone size as missing; the rest say once, few, many or name a class of expanded clone.

V	size	J	D	CDR3	DNA
TRBV27	NA	TRBJ2-5	NA	CASSPSGVETQYF	TGTGCCAGCAGTCCCTCAGGGGTAGAGACCCAGTACTTC
TRBV7-9	NA	TRBJ2-5	TRBD1	CASSHPGQGGETQYF	TGTGCCAGCAGCCACCCGGGACAGGGCGGGGAGACCCAGTACTTC
TRBV6-5	NA	TRBJ1-3	NA	CASSYGTTGKGNTIYF	TGTGCCAGCAGTTACGGTACTACAGGGAAAGGAAACACCATATATTTT
TRBV6-6	NA	TRBJ1-1	TRBD1	CASSPRQGASNTEAFF	TGTGCCAGCAGTCCTCGACAGGGGGCTTCGAACACTGAAGCTTTCTTT
TRBV12-3/TRBV12-4	once	TRBJ1-1	NA	CASSLSYTEAFF	TGTGCCAGCAGCCTTTCTTACACTGAAGCTTTCTTT
TRBV28	once	TRBJ1-2	NA	CASSSNYGYTF	TGTGCCAGCAGTTCAAACTATGGCTACACCTTC
TRBV5-1	NA	TRBJ2-1	TRBD2	CASSFLAGNNEQFF	TGCGCCAGCAGTTTTCTAGCGGGGAACAATGAGCAGTTCTTC
TRBV5-1	NA	TRBJ2-4	NA	CASRDGALTGAKNIQYF	TGCGCCAGCAGGGATGGGGCTTTAACAGGAGCCAAAAACATTCAGTACTTC
TRBV28	NA	TRBJ2-7	NA	CASSTPGQAYEQYF	TGTGCCAGCAGTACTCCGGGACAAGCCTACGAGCAGTACTTC
TRBV5-4	NA	TRBJ1-6	TRBD1	CASSLGQGDNSPLHF	TGTGCCAGCAGCTTGGGACAGGGCGATAATTCACCCCTCCACTTT
TRBV18	once	TRBJ1-1	NA	CASSPGGAGNTEAFF	TGTGCCAGCTCACCAGGAGGGGCAGGGAACACTGAAGCTTTCTTT
TRBV6-1	NA	TRBJ1-4	NA	CASSDIGEANEKLFF	TGTGCCAGCAGTGATATAGGAGAGGCCAACGAAAAACTGTTTTTT
TRBV7-9	NA	TRBJ2-3	TRBD2	CASSLTGLADTQYF	TGTGCCAGCAGCTTAACCGGACTAGCTGATACGCAGTATTTT
TRBV20-1	NA	TRBJ1-1	NA	CLTPSNTEAFF	TGCCTGACACCTTCGAACACTGAAGCTTTCTTT